A selection of T cell receptor beta chains follows, all from one sample in a study of shared clonotypes between healthy human individuals. Libraries were prepared by immunoSEQ multiplex PCR; TCRdb keeps only in-frame clonotypes and omits some of them. The sample gives about 2.1 million clones, just over 90% of which show up once; approximately 1.7% is in the top ten. Sequencing was carried out using naive CD8+ T cells from PBMCs. The origin of the receptors is a man aged 18 to 29 in good health. Some clones in this sample may be carry-over from other donors' samples. The CDR3 runs from the conserved cysteine through the conserved F or W. Fields, in order: CDR3 protein, CDR3 DNA, V gene, D gene, clone size, J gene, CDR3 length. D genes are given only for firm matches. Where a row states a size, it is once, few, many or the class of an expanded clone; other rows omit it.

CDR3: CASSRGPTGGDGYTF
DNA: TGTGCCAGCAGCCGTGGGCCGACGGGTGGGGATGGCTACACCTTC
V: TRBV7-9
D: -
size: -
J: TRBJ1-2
length: 15

CDR3: CATSLSSYNEQFF
DNA: TGTGCCACTTCATTGAGCTCCTACAATGAGCAGTTCTTC
V: TRBV27
D: -
size: -
J: TRBJ2-1
length: 13

CDR3: CASSVSGRAKDTQYF
DNA: TGTGCCAGCAGCGTTAGCGGGAGGGCAAAGGATACGCAGTATTTT
V: TRBV9
D: TRBD2
size: -
J: TRBJ2-3
length: 15

CDR3: CASSMLAGLEQYF
DNA: TGTGCCAGCAGCATGCTAGCGGGGCTCGAGCAGTACTTC
V: TRBV27
D: TRBD2
size: -
J: TRBJ2-7
length: 13

CDR3: CATSRGQGWELQYF
DNA: TGTGCCACCAGCAGGGGACAGGGATGGGAGCTGCAGTACTTC
V: TRBV15
D: TRBD1
size: -
J: TRBJ2-7
length: 14

CDR3: CASSLAVSYNEQFF
DNA: TGTGCCAGCAGTTTAGCCGTCTCCTACAATGAGCAGTTCTTC
V: TRBV27
D: -
size: -
J: TRBJ2-1
length: 14

CDR3: CASSSGQGRFF
DNA: TGCGCCAGCAGCTCCGGACAGGGTCGGTTCTTC
V: TRBV5-1
D: TRBD1
size: -
J: TRBJ2-1
length: 11

CDR3: CASSPGRGEYEQYF
DNA: TGCGCCAGCAGCCCGGGGCGCGGGGAGTACGAGCAGTACTTC
V: TRBV4-1
D: -
size: -
J: TRBJ2-7
length: 14

CDR3: CAWSVLGNTEAFF
DNA: TGTGCCTGGAGTGTACTAGGCAACACTGAAGCTTTCTTT
V: TRBV30
D: -
size: few
J: TRBJ1-1
length: 13

CDR3: CASREETYYEQYF
DNA: TGTGCCAGCAGGGAAGAAACTTACTACGAGCAGTACTTC
V: TRBV6-6
D: -
size: -
J: TRBJ2-7
length: 13

CDR3: CASSLELAETYEQYF
DNA: TGTGCCAGCAGCTTGGAACTAGCAGAGACCTACGAGCAGTACTTC
V: TRBV5-6
D: -
size: -
J: TRBJ2-7
length: 15

CDR3: CASSPVRPQGISYEQYF
DNA: TGTGCCAGCAGTCCAGTCCGCCCACAGGGGATCTCCTACGAGCAGTACTTC
V: TRBV28
D: TRBD1
size: -
J: TRBJ2-7
length: 17

CDR3: CAWSVQGQWNYEQYF
DNA: TGTGCCTGGAGTGTACAGGGACAGTGGAACTACGAGCAGTACTTC
V: TRBV30
D: TRBD1
size: -
J: TRBJ2-7
length: 15

CDR3: CASSSDVEDYQPQHF
DNA: TGTGCCAGCAGCTCAGACGTGGAGGATTATCAGCCCCAGCATTTT
V: TRBV28
D: -
size: -
J: TRBJ1-5
length: 15

CDR3: CASRRGNTEAFF
DNA: TGTGCCAGCCGACGGGGGAACACTGAAGCTTTCTTT
V: TRBV27
D: -
size: -
J: TRBJ1-1
length: 12

CDR3: CATSRAGGLTEAFF
DNA: TGTGCCACCAGCAGAGCAGGGGGCCTCACTGAAGCTTTCTTT
V: TRBV15
D: TRBD1
size: -
J: TRBJ1-1
length: 14

CDR3: CASSQTSPGEYYGYTF
DNA: TGCGCCAGCAGCCAGACCAGTCCGGGGGAATATTATGGCTACACCTTC
V: TRBV4-3
D: -
size: -
J: TRBJ1-2
length: 16

CDR3: CSVDTAYQETQYF
DNA: TGCAGCGTTGACACAGCCTACCAAGAGACCCAGTACTTC
V: TRBV29-1
D: -
size: -
J: TRBJ2-5
length: 13

CDR3: CASIRARLEQYF
DNA: TGCGCCAGCATTCGGGCTCGCCTGGAGCAGTACTTC
V: TRBV10-1
D: -
size: few
J: TRBJ2-7
length: 12

CDR3: CSVGDLQRGEQFF
DNA: TGCAGCGTGGGGGACCTTCAGCGCGGTGAGCAGTTCTTC
V: TRBV29-1
D: -
size: -
J: TRBJ2-1
length: 13

CDR3: CASSYPGGHGYTF
DNA: TGTGCCAGCAGTTACCCAGGGGGCCATGGCTACACCTTC
V: TRBV6-5
D: TRBD1
size: -
J: TRBJ1-2
length: 13

CDR3: CASSDPGTGELFF
DNA: TGTGCCAGCTCAGACCCGGGCACCGGGGAGCTGTTTTTT
V: TRBV9
D: -
size: -
J: TRBJ2-2
length: 13

CDR3: CASSFVQGDQPQHF
DNA: TGTGCCAGCAGTTTCGTCCAGGGTGATCAGCCCCAGCATTTT
V: TRBV27
D: -
size: -
J: TRBJ1-5
length: 14

CDR3: CASSDLWGQLNEKLFF
DNA: TGTGCCAGCAGTGATCTGTGGGGACAGCTGAATGAAAAACTGTTTTTT
V: TRBV2
D: TRBD1
size: -
J: TRBJ1-4
length: 16

CDR3: CAWSVGSHEQYF
DNA: TGTGCCTGGAGTGTGGGGAGCCACGAGCAGTACTTC
V: TRBV30
D: -
size: -
J: TRBJ2-7
length: 12

CDR3: CASSDFADTQYF
DNA: TGTGCCAGCAGCGATTTCGCAGATACGCAGTATTTT
V: TRBV9
D: -
size: -
J: TRBJ2-3
length: 12

CDR3: CATSRRGDRRGGELFF
DNA: TGTGCCACCAGCAGGCGGGGGGACAGGCGCGGCGGGGAGCTGTTTTTT
V: TRBV15
D: -
size: -
J: TRBJ2-2
length: 16

CDR3: CASKGPTITDTQYF
DNA: TGTGCCAGCAAGGGACCTACGATCACAGATACGCAGTATTTT
V: TRBV7-9
D: -
size: -
J: TRBJ2-3
length: 14

CDR3: CASSLKAPGGPNTEAFF
DNA: TGCGCCAGCAGCTTAAAAGCGCCGGGGGGCCCGAACACTGAAGCTTTCTTT
V: TRBV5-1
D: -
size: -
J: TRBJ1-1
length: 17

CDR3: CASSLGQGARGYTF
DNA: TGTGCCAGCAGTTTGGGACAGGGGGCGCGGGGCTACACCTTC
V: TRBV27
D: TRBD1
size: once
J: TRBJ1-2
length: 14

CDR3: CASSVGAGGPSYNEQFF
DNA: TGTGCCAGCAGTGTAGGCGCGGGAGGGCCCTCCTACAATGAGCAGTTCTTC
V: TRBV2
D: TRBD2
size: -
J: TRBJ2-1
length: 17

CDR3: CASSLRPGQDTEAFF
DNA: TGTGCCAGCAGCTTAAGACCGGGACAGGACACTGAAGCTTTCTTT
V: TRBV7-3
D: TRBD1
size: -
J: TRBJ1-1
length: 15

CDR3: CAISQTGTGRGNEQYF
DNA: TGTGCCATCAGTCAAACCGGGACAGGCAGAGGTAACGAGCAGTACTTC
V: TRBV10-3
D: TRBD1
size: -
J: TRBJ2-7
length: 16

CDR3: CASSPTGDYYEQYF
DNA: TGTGCCAGCAGCCCGACAGGGGATTATTACGAGCAGTACTTC
V: TRBV5-4
D: TRBD1
size: -
J: TRBJ2-7
length: 14

CDR3: CASSPRDRGVEDYGYTF
DNA: TGTGCCAGCAGCCCCCGGGACAGGGGGGTTGAGGACTATGGCTACACCTTC
V: TRBV7-6
D: TRBD1
size: few
J: TRBJ1-2
length: 17

CDR3: CASSRDRGTYEQYF
DNA: TGTGCCAGCAGTCGCGACAGGGGGACCTACGAGCAGTACTTC
V: TRBV6-1
D: TRBD1
size: -
J: TRBJ2-7
length: 14

CDR3: CASSIDMEVGETQYF
DNA: TGTGCCAGTAGTATAGATATGGAGGTAGGGGAGACCCAGTACTTC
V: TRBV19
D: -
size: -
J: TRBJ2-5
length: 15

CDR3: CASSAGSSSGNTIYF
DNA: TGTGCCAGCAGCGCGGGGTCGTCCTCAGGAAACACCATATATTTT
V: TRBV7-6
D: -
size: -
J: TRBJ1-3
length: 15

CDR3: CASSQGYRSGNTIYF
DNA: TGCGCCAGCAGCCAAGGGTACCGCTCTGGAAACACCATATATTTT
V: TRBV4-1
D: -
size: -
J: TRBJ1-3
length: 15

CDR3: CASSLTTGTHFYGYTF
DNA: TGTGCCAGCAGCTTAACTACCGGGACACACTTCTATGGCTACACCTTC
V: TRBV7-9
D: -
size: -
J: TRBJ1-2
length: 16

CDR3: CASSSPSGREAWWGSYEQYF
DNA: TGTGCCAGCAGTTCGCCCTCGGGGCGGGAGGCTTGGTGGGGCTCCTACGAGCAGTACTTC
V: TRBV28
D: TRBD2
size: -
J: TRBJ2-7
length: 20

CDR3: CASSPGQGGGETQYF
DNA: TGTGCCAGCAGCCCGGGACAGGGGGGAGGAGAGACCCAGTACTTC
V: TRBV6-1
D: TRBD1
size: -
J: TRBJ2-5
length: 15

CDR3: CASSPLIRGLAADTQYF
DNA: TGCGCCAGCAGCCCTCTCATTCGGGGACTAGCGGCTGATACGCAGTATTTT
V: TRBV5-1
D: TRBD2
size: -
J: TRBJ2-3
length: 17

CDR3: CASSYSHSYEQYF
DNA: TGTGCCAGTAGCTACAGCCACTCCTACGAGCAGTACTTC
V: TRBV19
D: -
size: -
J: TRBJ2-7
length: 13

CDR3: CASSAYWNQPQHF
DNA: TGTGCCAGCAGTGCGTATTGGAATCAGCCCCAGCATTTT
V: TRBV27
D: -
size: -
J: TRBJ1-5
length: 13

CDR3: CSGLKVGTQETQYF
DNA: TGCAGCGGCTTGAAGGTCGGAACCCAAGAGACCCAGTACTTC
V: TRBV29-1
D: -
size: -
J: TRBJ2-5
length: 14

CDR3: CSAHRETQYF
DNA: TGCAGCGCCCACCGGGAGACCCAGTACTTC
V: TRBV29-1
D: -
size: -
J: TRBJ2-5
length: 10

CDR3: CASSLAGDSYWADTQYF
DNA: TGTGCCAGCAGCTTAGCGGGGGACAGTTACTGGGCAGATACGCAGTATTTT
V: TRBV7-6
D: TRBD1
size: -
J: TRBJ2-3
length: 17

CDR3: CASSQVRGDRPSYEQYF
DNA: TGTGCCAGCAGCCAAGTGCGTGGGGACCGCCCGTCCTACGAGCAGTACTTC
V: TRBV14
D: -
size: -
J: TRBJ2-7
length: 17

CDR3: CASSLSFISDTQYF
DNA: TGTGCCAGCAGTTTAAGTTTCATATCTGATACGCAGTATTTT
V: TRBV27
D: -
size: -
J: TRBJ2-3
length: 14

CDR3: CAISVTPGTSGRGEQFF
DNA: TGTGCCATCAGTGTAACCCCCGGGACTAGCGGGAGGGGTGAGCAGTTCTTC
V: TRBV10-3
D: TRBD2
size: -
J: TRBJ2-1
length: 17

CDR3: CASSGGLAGTPLDTQYF
DNA: TGTGCCAGCAGCGGGGGACTAGCGGGGACCCCGCTGGATACGCAGTATTTT
V: TRBV21-1
D: -
size: -
J: TRBJ2-3
length: 17